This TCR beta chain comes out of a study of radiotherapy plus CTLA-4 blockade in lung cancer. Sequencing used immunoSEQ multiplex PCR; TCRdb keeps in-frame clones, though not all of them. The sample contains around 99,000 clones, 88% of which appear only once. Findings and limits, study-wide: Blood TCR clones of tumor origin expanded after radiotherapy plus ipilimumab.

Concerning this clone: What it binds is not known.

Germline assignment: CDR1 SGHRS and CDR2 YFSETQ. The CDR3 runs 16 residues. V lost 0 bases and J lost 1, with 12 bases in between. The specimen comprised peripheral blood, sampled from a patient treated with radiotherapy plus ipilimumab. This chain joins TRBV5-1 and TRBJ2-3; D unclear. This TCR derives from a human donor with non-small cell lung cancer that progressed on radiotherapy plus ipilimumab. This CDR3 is CASSLGPTARTDTQYF. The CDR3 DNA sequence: TGCGCCAGCAGCTTGGGCCCTACGGCCCGCACAGATACGCAGTATTTT.